The rows below give T cell receptor beta chains drawn from one sample of a study of OX40 agonist ivuxolimab in advanced cancers. Some clones are missing from TCRdb's copy, which holds only in-frame ones; the method was immunoSEQ multiplex PCR. The sample includes 80,000 to 100,000 clones, roughly nine tenths of them seen just once. The sample in question was CD4+ or CD8+ T cells sorted from blood, obtained in a trial of the OX40 agonist ivuxolimab. All receptors derive from an adult with an advanced solid tumor such as melanoma, head and neck, liver or kidney cancer. The CDR3 runs from the conserved cysteine through the conserved F or W. D genes are given only for firm matches. Rows give clone size only sometimes, using once, few, many, or a class for an expanded clone.

TRBD1	NA	TRBV6-6	TRBJ2-1	TGTGCCAGCAGTTACTCAAGGACAGGTCTCAATGAGCAGTTCTTC	CASSYSRTGLNEQFF
NA	NA	TRBV6-6	TRBJ1-1	TGTGCCAGCAGTTACTCGATCCGGGACGGATTGTTT	CASSYSIRDGLF
NA	NA	TRBV5-4	TRBJ2-7	TGTGCCAGCAGCCCCGGGACCTCCAGGTCCTACGAGCAGTACTTC	CASSPGTSRSYEQYF
NA	NA	TRBV4-2	TRBJ1-3	TGTGCCAGCAGCCAAGGACAGTATTTCTCTGGAAACACCATATATTTT	CASSQGQYFSGNTIYF
TRBD1	NA	TRBV4-1	TRBJ1-2	TGCGCCAGCAGCCAAGATCCGGGACAGGGGAGAAGTGGCTACACCTTC	CASSQDPGQGRSGYTF
NA	few	TRBV7-3	TRBJ1-2	TGTGCCAGCAGCTGGACGAACAGGGATGGCTACACCTTC	CASSWTNRDGYTF
NA	NA	TRBV5-1	TRBJ1-1	TGCGCCAGCAGCTGGGGAACAAACACTGAAGCTTTCTTT	CASSWGTNTEAFF
NA	NA	TRBV5-6	TRBJ1-1	TGTGCCAGCAGCTACGCCCCGAACACTGAAGCTTTCTTT	CASSYAPNTEAFF
NA	NA	TRBV7-2	TRBJ2-2	TGTGCCAGCAGCGTTATGACAGTAAACGGGGAGCTGTTTTTT	CASSVMTVNGELFF
NA	few	TRBV30	TRBJ1-1	TGTGCCTGGACCAGGGGCATACAGAACACTGAAGCTTTCTTT	CAWTRGIQNTEAFF
TRBD1	NA	TRBV5-1	TRBJ1-6	TGCGCCAGCAGCTTGGCTGGCGGGACAGGAAATTCACCCCTCCACTTT	CASSLAGGTGNSPLHF
NA	NA	TRBV4-3	TRBJ1-5	TGCGCCAGCAGCCTCCAAACAACAGCCCAGCCCCAGCATTTT	CASSLQTTAQPQHF
TRBD2	NA	TRBV9	TRBJ2-7	TGTGCCAGTGGGACTAGCGGGAGTTCCGAGCAGTACTTC	CASGTSGSSEQYF
NA	NA	TRBV12-2	TRBJ2-7	TGTGCAAGTCGCCATGGACTAGCGGGCGACGAGCAGTACTTC	CASRHGLAGDEQYF
TRBD2	NA	TRBV7-3	TRBJ2-1	TGTGCCAGCAGCCCGATGACTAGCGGCTACAATGAGCAGTTCTTC	CASSPMTSGYNEQFF
TRBD1	NA	TRBV5-6	TRBJ1-1	TGTGCCAGCAGCCGGGGACAGGGTGTGCCCGGGGCTTTCTTT	CASSRGQGVPGAFF
TRBD1	NA	TRBV6-5	TRBJ1-1	TGTGCCAGCAGCATACAGGGGGCGGGGACTGAAGCTTTCTTT	CASSIQGAGTEAFF
NA	NA	TRBV30	TRBJ2-6	TGTGCCTGGAGTGTACTCGGGTCTCATCGCTTCTCTGGGGCCAACGTCCTGACTTTC	CAWSVLGSHRFSGANVLTF
NA	few	TRBV20-1	TRBJ1-1	TGCAGTGCTAGAGAGGACTCTGAGGCTTTCTTT	CSAREDSEAFF
TRBD1	NA	TRBV11-3	TRBJ1-4	TGTGCCAGCAGCCCAGGGGGGACGGTCAATGAAAAACTGTTTTTT	CASSPGGTVNEKLFF
NA	few	TRBV7-3	TRBJ2-3	TGTGCCAGCAGCGAACGAGGCACAGATACGCAGTATTTT	CASSERGTDTQYF
NA	NA	TRBV4-1	TRBJ1-4	TGCGCCAGCGGGACCAGGGGTAATGAAAAACTGTTTTTT	CASGTRGNEKLFF
NA	NA	TRBV7-2	TRBJ2-2	TGTGCCAGCAGCCAAGGGCAGGTCGCGGGCACCGGGGAGCTGTTTTTT	CASSQGQVAGTGELFF
NA	NA	TRBV9	TRBJ2-5	TGTGCCAGCAGCGTAGCCAATAGGGAGACCCAGTACTTC	CASSVANRETQYF
NA	NA	TRBV7-9	TRBJ1-1	TGTGCCAGCAGCTTCCAGGGTTCCACTGAAGCTTTCTTT	CASSFQGSTEAFF
TRBD1	NA	TRBV7-8	TRBJ1-1	TGTGCCAGCAGCTTAACTGGGACAGGGGGGAGCACTGAAGCTTTCTTT	CASSLTGTGGSTEAFF
TRBD1	NA	TRBV6-6	TRBJ1-1	TGTGCCGGACAGGTCCCGGGCGGCACTGAAGCTTTCTTT	CAGQVPGGTEAFF
NA	NA	TRBV5-4	TRBJ2-7	TGTGCCAGCAGCTTCGTGTCCCCCTGGCGAGCCTACGAGCAGTACTTC	CASSFVSPWRAYEQYF
TRBD1	NA	TRBV7-8	TRBJ1-1	TGTGCCAGCAGCTTTCGGACAGGGGCGAACACTGAAGCTTTCTTT	CASSFRTGANTEAFF
NA	NA	TRBV7-2	TRBJ2-2	TGTGCCAGCAGCTTTCTACAATCCACCGGGGAGCTGTTTTTT	CASSFLQSTGELFF
NA	NA	TRBV25-1	TRBJ1-2	TGTGCCAGCAGTGAAAGGGGTGGGGGCGCGGACGGCTACACCTTC	CASSERGGGADGYTF
NA	few	TRBV7-2	TRBJ1-1	TGTGCCAGCAGCTTAGCTGGGGGCTCGATTGAAGCTTTCTTT	CASSLAGGSIEAFF
NA	NA	TRBV14	TRBJ1-2	TGTGCCAGCAGCCAAGACCGTCATTCAGGGTCGTGGGGCTACACCTTC	CASSQDRHSGSWGYTF
NA	NA	TRBV5-1	TRBJ2-1	TGCGCCAGCAGCTTGGGACAGGTCTTCAATGAGCAGTTCTTC	CASSLGQVFNEQFF
NA	NA	TRBV7-8	TRBJ1-1	TGTGCCAGCAGCTTAGCAAGGAACACTGAAGCTTTCTTT	CASSLARNTEAFF
NA	once	TRBV19	TRBJ2-7	TGTGCCAGTAGCGAGGGGATGGTCGAACTCTACGAGCAGTACTTC	CASSEGMVELYEQYF
NA	NA	TRBV7-9	TRBJ2-3	TGTGCCAGCACCGGCGGGCAGGGGCCCTACGTTAGCACAGATACGCAGTATTTT	CASTGGQGPYVSTDTQYF
NA	NA	TRBV6-4	TRBJ2-3	TGTGCCAGCGGAACGTGGGGCTTAGGAGATACGCAGTATTTT	CASGTWGLGDTQYF
NA	NA	TRBV7-2	TRBJ2-7	TGTGCCAGCAGCTGGGGCAGTACCTACGAGCAGTACTTC	CASSWGSTYEQYF
NA	once	TRBV5-1	TRBJ2-7	TGCGCCAGCAGCTTAGGCATGGACTACGAGCAGTACTTC	CASSLGMDYEQYF
NA	NA	TRBV5-1	TRBJ2-5	TGCGCCAGCAGCCGGAGGGGGAGCCAAGAGACCCAGTACTTC	CASSRRGSQETQYF
NA	NA	TRBV5-8	TRBJ2-7	TGTGCCAGCAGCCGTCGGGTAGCAAGGAACGAGCAGTACTTC	CASSRRVARNEQYF
NA	many	TRBV6-5	TRBJ1-3	TGTGCCAGCAGTAGGACGGTGGGTGGAAACACCATATATTTT	CASSRTVGGNTIYF
NA	NA	TRBV11-2	TRBJ2-1	TGTGCCAGCAATCTGGGAGGATATGAGCAGTTCTTC	CASNLGGYEQFF
NA	NA	TRBV9	TRBJ2-5	TGTGCCAGCAGCGTATTGGGGACCAACAGGGAGACCCAGTACTTC	CASSVLGTNRETQYF
NA	NA	TRBV30	TRBJ2-3	TGTGCCAGCACCGGACTCTCCGTGAATACGCAGTATTTT	CASTGLSVNTQYF
TRBD2	NA	TRBV19	TRBJ2-1	TGTGCCAGTAGTCCCTGGGTAGCGGGGGACGGGGATGAGCAGTTCTTC	CASSPWVAGDGDEQFF
TRBD2	NA	TRBV11-3	TRBJ2-7	TGTGCCAGCAGCGTCCGTAGAAGACTAGCGGAATACGAGCAGTACTTC	CASSVRRRLAEYEQYF
TRBD1	NA	TRBV5-4	TRBJ1-2	TGTGCCAGCAGTCTATTGGAGACAGGGGAGGGCTACACCTTC	CASSLLETGEGYTF
TRBD2	few	TRBV30	TRBJ2-5	TGTGCCTGGAGTGCCGGCTCGGGGGGGACCCAGTACTTC	CAWSAGSGGTQYF
NA	NA	TRBV6-1	TRBJ2-7	TGTGCCAGCAGACGCACAGGGCCCTACGAGCAGTACTTC	CASRRTGPYEQYF
TRBD1	NA	TRBV19	TRBJ1-1	TGTGCCAGTAGGATAGGGGGCGTTGGTACTAGAGCTTTCTTT	CASRIGGVGTRAFF
TRBD1	NA	TRBV5-1	TRBJ1-4	TGCGCCAGCAGCCCCCGGGACAGGGGAAGTGAAAAACTGTTTTTT	CASSPRDRGSEKLFF
TRBD1	NA	TRBV6-1	TRBJ1-6	TGTGCCAGCAGTGAGTCGGGACAGGGGAATTCACCCCTCCACTTT	CASSESGQGNSPLHF
TRBD2	NA	TRBV7-3	TRBJ2-1	TGTGCCAGCAGCATAACTAGCGGGCCATCCAATGAGCAGTTCTTC	CASSITSGPSNEQFF